The following is a TCR beta chain sequence with its context. CDR1 MDHEN and CDR2 SYDVKM come from the germline V gene. This CDR3 is built from 15 residues. Trimming stripped 4 bases from V and 2 bases from J, with 14 bases between. The sample originates from a study of CD8+ T cells in alopecia areata. The treatment was: oral pan-JAK inhibitor, 5-10 mg twice daily. Sequencing templates came from extracted RNA that was reverse transcribed into cDNA. Repertoires were generated with immunoSEQ multiplex PCR, while TCRdb's copy carries only in-frame clones and drops some. The sample lists about 280,000 clones; 58% were seen once.

The origin of this receptor is a human donor with alopecia areata. Sequenced here: CD4+ T cells sorted from blood, sampled at week 24, from a patient treated with tofacitinib. This chain links TRBV28 with TRBJ1-2; maybe TRBD1 (6 bases). CDR3: CASSSGGATNYGYTF. CDR3 DNA: TGTGCCAGCAGTTCGGGGGGCGCGACAAACTATGGCTACACCTTC.